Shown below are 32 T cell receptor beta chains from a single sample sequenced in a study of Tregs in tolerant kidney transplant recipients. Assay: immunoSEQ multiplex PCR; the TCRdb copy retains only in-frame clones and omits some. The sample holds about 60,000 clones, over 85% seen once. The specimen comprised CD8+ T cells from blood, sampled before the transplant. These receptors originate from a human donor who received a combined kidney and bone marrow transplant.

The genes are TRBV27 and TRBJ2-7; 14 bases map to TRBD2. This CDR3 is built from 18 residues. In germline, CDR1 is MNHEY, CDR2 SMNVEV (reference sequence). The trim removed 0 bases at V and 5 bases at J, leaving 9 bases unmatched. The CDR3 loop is CASSLSPGTSGSNDEQYF. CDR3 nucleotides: TGTGCCAGCAGTTTATCGCCCGGGACTAGCGGGAGTAATGACGAGCAGTACTTC.

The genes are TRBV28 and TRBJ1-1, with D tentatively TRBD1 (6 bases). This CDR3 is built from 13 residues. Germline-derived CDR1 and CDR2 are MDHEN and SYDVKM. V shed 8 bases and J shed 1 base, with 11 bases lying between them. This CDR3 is CASQLTGNTEAFF. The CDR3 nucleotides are TGTGCCAGCCAACTGACAGGGAACACTGAAGCTTTCTTT.

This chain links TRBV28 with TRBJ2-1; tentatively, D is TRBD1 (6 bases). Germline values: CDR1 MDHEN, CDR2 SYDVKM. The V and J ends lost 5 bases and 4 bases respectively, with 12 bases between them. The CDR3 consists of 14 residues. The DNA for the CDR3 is TGTGCCAGCAGTCTTCCGGGACAATACAATGAGCAGTTCTTC. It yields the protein CASSLPGQYNEQFF.

This chain's CDR3 is CASSQDLTRGETQYF. The DNA of the CDR3 is TGCGCCAGCAGCCAAGATTTGACACGGGGGGAGACCCAGTACTTC. The chain joins TRBV4-1 to TRBJ2-5; TRBD2 is a possible D gene (6 bases). The CDR3 consists of 15 residues. Germline V lookup: CDR1 MGHRA, CDR2 YSYEKL. Trimming left V 0 bases short and J 5 bases short, with 13 bases between.

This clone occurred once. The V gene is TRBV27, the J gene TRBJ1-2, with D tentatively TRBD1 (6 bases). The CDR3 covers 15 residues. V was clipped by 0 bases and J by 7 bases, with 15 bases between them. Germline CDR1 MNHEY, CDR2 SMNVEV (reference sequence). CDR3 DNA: TGTGCCAGCAGTTTATCGGGGCTAGGGGGTAGTGGCTACACCTTC. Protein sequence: CASSLSGLGGSGYTF.

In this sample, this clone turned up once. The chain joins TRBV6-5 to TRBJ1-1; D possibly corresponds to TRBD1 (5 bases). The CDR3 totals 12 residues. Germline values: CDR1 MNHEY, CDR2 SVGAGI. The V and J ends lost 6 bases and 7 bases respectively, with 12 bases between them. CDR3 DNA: TGTGCCAGCAGCTCCGGGGGTGGTGAAGCTTTCTTT. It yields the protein CASSSGGGEAFF.

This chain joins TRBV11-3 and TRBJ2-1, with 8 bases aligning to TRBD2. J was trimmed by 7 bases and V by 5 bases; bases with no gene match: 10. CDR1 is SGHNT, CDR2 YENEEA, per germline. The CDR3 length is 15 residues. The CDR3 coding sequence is TGTGCCAGCAGCGTCCGGGAGGGGGGATCGAATGAGCAGTTCTTC. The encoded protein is CASSVREGGSNEQFF.

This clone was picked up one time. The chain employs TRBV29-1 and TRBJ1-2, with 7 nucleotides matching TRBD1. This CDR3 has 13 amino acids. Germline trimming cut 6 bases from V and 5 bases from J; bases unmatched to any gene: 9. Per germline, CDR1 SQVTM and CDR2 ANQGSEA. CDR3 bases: TGCAGCGTAATCTCCGGGACAGCTTATGGCTACACCTTC. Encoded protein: CSVISGTAYGYTF. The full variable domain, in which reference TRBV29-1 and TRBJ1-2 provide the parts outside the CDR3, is SAVISQKPSRDICQRGTSLTIQCQVDSQVTMMFWYRQQPGQSLTLIATANQGSEATYESGFVIDKFPISRPNLTFSTLTVSNMSPEDSSIYLCSVISGTAYGYTFGSGTRLTVV.

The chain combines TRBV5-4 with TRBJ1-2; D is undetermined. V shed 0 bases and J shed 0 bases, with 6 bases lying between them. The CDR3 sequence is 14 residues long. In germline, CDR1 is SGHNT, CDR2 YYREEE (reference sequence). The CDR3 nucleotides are TGTGCCAGCAGCTTGGATCGGGCTAACTATGGCTACACCTTC. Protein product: CASSLDRANYGYTF. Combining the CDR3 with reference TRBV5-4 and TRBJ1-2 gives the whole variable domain ETGVTQSPTHLIKTRGQQVTLRCSSQSGHNTVSWYQQALGQGPQFIFQYYREEENGRGNFPPRFSGLQFPNYSSELNVNALELDDSALYLCASSLDRANYGYTFGSGTRLTVV.

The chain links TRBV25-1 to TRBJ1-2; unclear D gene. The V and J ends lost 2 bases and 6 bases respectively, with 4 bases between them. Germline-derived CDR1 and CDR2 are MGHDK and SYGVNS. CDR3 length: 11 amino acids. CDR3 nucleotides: TGTGCCAGCAGTGAACTTGATGGCTACACCTTC. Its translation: CASSELDGYTF.

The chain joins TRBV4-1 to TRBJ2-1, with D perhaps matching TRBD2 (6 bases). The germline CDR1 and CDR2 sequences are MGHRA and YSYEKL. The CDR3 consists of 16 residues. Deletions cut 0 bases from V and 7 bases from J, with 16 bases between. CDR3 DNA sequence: TGCGCCAGCAGCCAAGAATATCAGGGAGGAAAAAATGAGCAGTTCTTC. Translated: CASSQEYQGGKNEQFF.

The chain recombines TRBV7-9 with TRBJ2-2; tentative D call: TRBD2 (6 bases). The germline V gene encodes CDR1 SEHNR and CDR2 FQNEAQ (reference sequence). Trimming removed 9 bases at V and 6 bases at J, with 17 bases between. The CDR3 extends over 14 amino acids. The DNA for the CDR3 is TGTGCCAGTGGTACTAGCACCCTGGCCGGGGAGCTGTTTTTT. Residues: CASGTSTLAGELFF.

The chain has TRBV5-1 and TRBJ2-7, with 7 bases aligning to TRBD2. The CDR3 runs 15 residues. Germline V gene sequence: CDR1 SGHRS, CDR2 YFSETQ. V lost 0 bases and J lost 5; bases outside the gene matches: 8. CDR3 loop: CASSLGAGVGHEQYF. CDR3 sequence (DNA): TGCGCCAGCAGCTTGGGTGCGGGAGTGGGACACGAGCAGTACTTC.

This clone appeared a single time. Written as DNA, the CDR3 is TGTGCCAGCTCACCACAAGCGGGAGTGAAGGCAGATACGCAGTATTTT. It yields the protein CASSPQAGVKADTQYF. The V call is TRBV18, the J call TRBJ2-3; 8 nucleotides agree with TRBD2. CDR1 and CDR2 (germline): KGHSH, LQKENI. The CDR3 totals 16 residues. V was clipped by 1 base and J by 4 bases; unmatched bases: 7.

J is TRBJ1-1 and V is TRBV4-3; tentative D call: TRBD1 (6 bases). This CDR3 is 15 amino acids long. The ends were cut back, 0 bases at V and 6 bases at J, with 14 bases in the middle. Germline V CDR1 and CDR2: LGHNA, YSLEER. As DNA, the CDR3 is TGCGCCAGCAGCCAAGATTCCAGGGGAAGGGCTGAAGCTTTCTTT. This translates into CASSQDSRGRAEAFF.

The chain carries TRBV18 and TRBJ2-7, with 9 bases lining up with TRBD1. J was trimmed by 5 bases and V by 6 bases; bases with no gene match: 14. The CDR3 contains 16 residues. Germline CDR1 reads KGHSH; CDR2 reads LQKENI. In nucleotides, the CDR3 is TGTGCCAGCTCCCGGTCACAGGGGGCATCCTTCGACGAGCAGTACTTC. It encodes CASSRSQGASFDEQYF.

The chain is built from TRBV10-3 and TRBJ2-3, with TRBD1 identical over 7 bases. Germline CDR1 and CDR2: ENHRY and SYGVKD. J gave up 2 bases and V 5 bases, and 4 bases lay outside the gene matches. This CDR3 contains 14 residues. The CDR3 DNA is TGTGCCATCAGTTCCAGGGGGTACACAGATACGCAGTATTTT. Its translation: CAISSRGYTDTQYF.

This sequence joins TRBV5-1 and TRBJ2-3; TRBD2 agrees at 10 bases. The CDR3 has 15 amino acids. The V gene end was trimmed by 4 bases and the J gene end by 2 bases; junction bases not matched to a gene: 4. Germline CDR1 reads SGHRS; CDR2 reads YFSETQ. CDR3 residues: CASSPGLADTDTQYF. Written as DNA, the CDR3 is TGCGCCAGCAGCCCAGGACTAGCGGACACAGATACGCAGTATTTT.

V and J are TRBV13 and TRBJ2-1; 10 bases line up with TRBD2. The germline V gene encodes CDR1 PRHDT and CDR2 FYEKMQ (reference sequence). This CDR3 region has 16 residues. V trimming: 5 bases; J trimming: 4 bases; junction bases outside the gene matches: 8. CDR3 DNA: TGTGCCAGCAGCCCGGTGACTAGCGGGCGATACAATGAGCAGTTCTTC. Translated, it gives CASSPVTSGRYNEQFF.

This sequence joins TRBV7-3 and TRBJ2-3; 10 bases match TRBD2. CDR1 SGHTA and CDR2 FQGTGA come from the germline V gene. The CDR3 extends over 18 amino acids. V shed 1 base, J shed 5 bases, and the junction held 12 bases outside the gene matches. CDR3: CASSLRLASGSGGDTQYF. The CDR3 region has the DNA TGTGCCAGCAGCTTAAGGCTCGCTAGCGGGAGCGGCGGAGATACGCAGTATTTT. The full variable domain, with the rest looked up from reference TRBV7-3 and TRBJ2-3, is GAGVSQTPSNKVTEKGKYVELRCDPISGHTALYWYRQSLGQGPEFLIYFQGTGAADDSGLPNDRFFAVRPEGSVSTLKIQRTERGDSAVYLCASSLRLASGSGGDTQYFGPGTRLTVL.

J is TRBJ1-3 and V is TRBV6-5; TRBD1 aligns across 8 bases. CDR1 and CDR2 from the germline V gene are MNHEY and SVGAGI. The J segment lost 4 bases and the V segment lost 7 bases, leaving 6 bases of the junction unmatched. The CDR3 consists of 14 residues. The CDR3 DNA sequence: TGTGCCAGCACCTTCGGGACAGGCGGAAACACCATATATTTT. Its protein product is CASTFGTGGNTIYF.

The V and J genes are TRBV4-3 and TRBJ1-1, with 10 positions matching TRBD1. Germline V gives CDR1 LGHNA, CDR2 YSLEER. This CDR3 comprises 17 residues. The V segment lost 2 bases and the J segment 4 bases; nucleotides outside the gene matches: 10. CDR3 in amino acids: CASSQYTGTGVGTEAFF. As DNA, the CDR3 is TGCGCCAGCAGCCAATATACCGGGACAGGGGTAGGCACTGAAGCTTTCTTT.

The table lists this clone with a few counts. The CDR3 here is CASSVESGMTGLEAFF. The CDR3 DNA sequence: TGTGCCAGCAGCGTAGAATCGGGGATGACAGGGCTTGAAGCTTTCTTT. The rearrangement joins TRBV9 to TRBJ1-1, with 7 positions matching TRBD1. From germline, CDR1 is SGDLS and CDR2 YYNGEE. This CDR3 contains 16 residues. With 0 bases clipped from V and 7 bases from J, the junction kept 12 bases outside the gene matches. Complete variable domain (other parts from reference TRBV9 and TRBJ1-1): DSGVTQTPKHLITATGQRVTLRCSPRSGDLSVYWYQQSLDQGLQFLIQYYNGEERAKGNILERFSAQQFPDLHSELNLSSLELGDSALYFCASSVESGMTGLEAFFGQGTRLTVV.

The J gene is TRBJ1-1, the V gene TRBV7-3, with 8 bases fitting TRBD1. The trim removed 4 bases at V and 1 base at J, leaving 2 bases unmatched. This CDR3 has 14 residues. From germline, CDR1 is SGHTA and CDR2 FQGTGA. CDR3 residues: CASSSGTGNTEAFF. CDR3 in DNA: TGTGCCAGCAGCTCCGGGACAGGGAACACTGAAGCTTTCTTT.

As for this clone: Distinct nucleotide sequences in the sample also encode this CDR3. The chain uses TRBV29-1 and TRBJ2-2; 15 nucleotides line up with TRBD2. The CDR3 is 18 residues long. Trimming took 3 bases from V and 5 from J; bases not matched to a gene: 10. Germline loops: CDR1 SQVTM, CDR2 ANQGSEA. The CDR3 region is CSVDGGLAGGRWTGELFF. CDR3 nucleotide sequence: TGCAGCGTTGATGGGGGACTAGCGGGAGGCCGTTGGACCGGGGAGCTGTTTTTT.

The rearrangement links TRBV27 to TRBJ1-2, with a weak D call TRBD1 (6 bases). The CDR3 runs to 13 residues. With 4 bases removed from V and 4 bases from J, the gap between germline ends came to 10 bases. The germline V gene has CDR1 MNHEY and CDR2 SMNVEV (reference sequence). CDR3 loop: CASSYRASYGYTF. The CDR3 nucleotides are TGTGCCAGCAGTTACAGGGCCTCCTATGGCTACACCTTC.

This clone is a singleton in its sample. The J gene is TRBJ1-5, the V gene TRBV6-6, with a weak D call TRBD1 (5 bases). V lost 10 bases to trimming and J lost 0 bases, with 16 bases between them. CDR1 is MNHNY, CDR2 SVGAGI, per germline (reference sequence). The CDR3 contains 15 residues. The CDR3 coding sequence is TGTGCCACACAGGAAACCAATTATAGCAATCAGCCCCAGCATTTT. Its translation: CATQETNYSNQPQHF.

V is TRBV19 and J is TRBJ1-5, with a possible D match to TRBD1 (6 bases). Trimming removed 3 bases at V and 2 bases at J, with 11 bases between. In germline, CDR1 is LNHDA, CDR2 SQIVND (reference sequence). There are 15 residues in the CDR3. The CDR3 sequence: CASSMVPGGNQPQHF. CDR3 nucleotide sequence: TGTGCCAGTAGTATGGTCCCAGGGGGCAATCAGCCCCAGCATTTT. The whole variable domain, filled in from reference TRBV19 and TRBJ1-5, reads DGGITQSPKYLFRKEGQNVTLSCEQNLNHDAMYWYRQDPGQGLRLIYYSQIVNDFQKGDIAEGYSVSREKKESFPLTVTSAQKNPTAFYLCASSMVPGGNQPQHFGDGTRLSIL.

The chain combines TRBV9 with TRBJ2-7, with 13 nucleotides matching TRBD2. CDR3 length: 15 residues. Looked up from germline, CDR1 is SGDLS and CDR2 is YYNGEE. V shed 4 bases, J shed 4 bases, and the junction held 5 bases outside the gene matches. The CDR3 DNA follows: TGTGCCAGCAGCTTCGGACTAGCGGGAGCATACGAGCAGTACTTC. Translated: CASSFGLAGAYEQYF.

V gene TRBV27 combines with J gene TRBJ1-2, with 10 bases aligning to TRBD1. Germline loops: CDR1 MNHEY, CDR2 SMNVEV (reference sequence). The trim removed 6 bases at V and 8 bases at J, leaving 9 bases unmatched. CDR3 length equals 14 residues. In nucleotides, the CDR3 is TGTGCCAGCAGGCAGGACAGGGGGTACTTCGGCTACACCTTC. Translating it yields CASRQDRGYFGYTF.

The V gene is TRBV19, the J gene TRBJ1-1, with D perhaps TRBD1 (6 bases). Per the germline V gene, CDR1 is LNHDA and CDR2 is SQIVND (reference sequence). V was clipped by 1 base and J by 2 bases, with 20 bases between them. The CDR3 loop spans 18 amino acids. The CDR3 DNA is TGTGCCAGTAGTATAGCCGTACTCGCCGGACAGCCTAACACTGAAGCTTTCTTT. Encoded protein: CASSIAVLAGQPNTEAFF.

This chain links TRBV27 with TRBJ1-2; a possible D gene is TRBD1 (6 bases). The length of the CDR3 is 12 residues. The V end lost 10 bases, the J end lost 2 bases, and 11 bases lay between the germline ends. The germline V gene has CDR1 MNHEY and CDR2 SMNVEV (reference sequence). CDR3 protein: CATLTGNYGYTF. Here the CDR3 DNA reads TGTGCCACCCTAACAGGGAACTATGGCTACACCTTC.